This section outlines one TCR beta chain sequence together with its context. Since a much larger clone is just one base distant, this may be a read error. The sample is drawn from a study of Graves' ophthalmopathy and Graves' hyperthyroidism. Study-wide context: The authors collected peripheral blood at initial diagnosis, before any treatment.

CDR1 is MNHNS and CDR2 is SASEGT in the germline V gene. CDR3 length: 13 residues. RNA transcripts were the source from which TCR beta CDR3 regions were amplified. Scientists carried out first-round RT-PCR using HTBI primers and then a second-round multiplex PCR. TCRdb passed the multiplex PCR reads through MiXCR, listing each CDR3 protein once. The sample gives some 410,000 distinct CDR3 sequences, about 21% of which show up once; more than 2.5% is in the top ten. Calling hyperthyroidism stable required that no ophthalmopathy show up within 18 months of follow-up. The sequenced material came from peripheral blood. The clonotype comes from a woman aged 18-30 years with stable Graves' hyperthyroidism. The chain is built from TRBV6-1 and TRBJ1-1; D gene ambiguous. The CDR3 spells CASPSSLGRESFF. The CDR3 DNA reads TGTGCCAGCCCCTCGAGTCTCGGCCGTGAATCTTTCTTT.